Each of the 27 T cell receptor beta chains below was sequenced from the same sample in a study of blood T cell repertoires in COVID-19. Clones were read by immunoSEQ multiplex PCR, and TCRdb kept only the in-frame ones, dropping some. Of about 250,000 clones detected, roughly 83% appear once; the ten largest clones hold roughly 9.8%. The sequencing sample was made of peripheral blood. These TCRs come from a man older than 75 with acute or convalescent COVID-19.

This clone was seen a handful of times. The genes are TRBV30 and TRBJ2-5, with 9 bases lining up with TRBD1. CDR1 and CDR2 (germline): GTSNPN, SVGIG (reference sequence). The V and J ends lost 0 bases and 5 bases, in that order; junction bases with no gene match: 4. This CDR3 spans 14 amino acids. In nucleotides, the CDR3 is TGTGCCTGGAGTGTACAGGGGGCAGGGGAGACCCAGTACTTC. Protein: CAWSVQGAGETQYF.

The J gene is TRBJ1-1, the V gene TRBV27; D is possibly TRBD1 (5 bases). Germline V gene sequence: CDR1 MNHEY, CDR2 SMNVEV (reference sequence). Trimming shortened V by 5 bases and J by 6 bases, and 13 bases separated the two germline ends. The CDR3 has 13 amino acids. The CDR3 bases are TGTGCCAGCAGTGCAGAACCGGGGGCTGAAGCTTTCTTT. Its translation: CASSAEPGAEAFF.

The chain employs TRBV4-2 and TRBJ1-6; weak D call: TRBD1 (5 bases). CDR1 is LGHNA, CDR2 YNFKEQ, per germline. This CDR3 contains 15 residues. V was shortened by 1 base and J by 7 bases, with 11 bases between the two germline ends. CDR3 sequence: CASSQVGQKNSPLHF. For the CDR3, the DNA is TGTGCCAGCAGCCAAGTGGGGCAGAAGAATTCACCCCTCCACTTT.

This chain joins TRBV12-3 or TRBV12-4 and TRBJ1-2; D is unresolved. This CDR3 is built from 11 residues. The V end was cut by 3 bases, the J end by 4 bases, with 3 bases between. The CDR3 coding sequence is TGTGCCAGCAGTTTTATCTATGGCTACACCTTC. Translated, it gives CASSFIYGYTF.

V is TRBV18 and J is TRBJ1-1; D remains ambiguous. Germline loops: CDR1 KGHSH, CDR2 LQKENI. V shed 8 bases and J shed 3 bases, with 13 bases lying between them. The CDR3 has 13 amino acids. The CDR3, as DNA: TGTGCCAGCGCAGTCTCACGGGACACTGAAGCTTTCTTT. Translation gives CASAVSRDTEAFF.

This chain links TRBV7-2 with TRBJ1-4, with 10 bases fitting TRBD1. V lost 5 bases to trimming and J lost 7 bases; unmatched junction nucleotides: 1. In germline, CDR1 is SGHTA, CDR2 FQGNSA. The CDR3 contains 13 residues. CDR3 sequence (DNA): TGTGCCAGCAGCCGGGACAGGGGTGAAAAACTGTTTTTT. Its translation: CASSRDRGEKLFF.

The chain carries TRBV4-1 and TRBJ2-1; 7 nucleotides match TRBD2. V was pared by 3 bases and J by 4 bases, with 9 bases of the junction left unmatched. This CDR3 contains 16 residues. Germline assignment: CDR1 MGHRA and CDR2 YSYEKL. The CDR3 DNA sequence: TGCGCCAGCAGCCACCCCGGGACTACCCTTTACAATGAGCAGTTCTTC. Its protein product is CASSHPGTTLYNEQFF.

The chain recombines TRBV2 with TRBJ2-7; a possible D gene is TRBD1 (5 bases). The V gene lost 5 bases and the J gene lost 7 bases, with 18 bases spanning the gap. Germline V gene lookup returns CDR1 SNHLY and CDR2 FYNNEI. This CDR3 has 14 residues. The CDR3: CASSTMSGSREQYF. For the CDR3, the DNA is TGTGCCAGCAGTACTATGTCAGGGTCGCGGGAGCAGTACTTC.

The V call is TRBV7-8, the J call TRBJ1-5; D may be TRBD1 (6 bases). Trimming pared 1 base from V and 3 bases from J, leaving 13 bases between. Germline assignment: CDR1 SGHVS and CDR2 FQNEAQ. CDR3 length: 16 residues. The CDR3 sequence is CASSLDNRANNQPQHF. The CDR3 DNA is TGTGCCAGCAGCTTAGATAACAGGGCAAACAATCAGCCCCAGCATTTT.

CDR3 amino acids: CASSLFWASSYNEQFF. The CDR3 DNA reads as TGTGCCAGCAGCTTATTTTGGGCGAGCTCCTACAATGAGCAGTTCTTC. The chain carries TRBV7-3 and TRBJ2-1; D unclear. CDR1 and CDR2 (germline): SGHTA, FQGTGA. The CDR3 covers 16 residues. V lost 2 bases to trimming and J lost 0 bases, with 11 bases between them.

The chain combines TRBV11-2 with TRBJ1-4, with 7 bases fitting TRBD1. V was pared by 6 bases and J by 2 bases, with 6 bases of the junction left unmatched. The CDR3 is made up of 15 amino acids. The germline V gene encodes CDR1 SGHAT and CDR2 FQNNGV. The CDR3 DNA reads TGTGCCAGCAGACGGACAGGCTGGACTAATGAAAAACTGTTTTTT. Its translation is CASRRTGWTNEKLFF. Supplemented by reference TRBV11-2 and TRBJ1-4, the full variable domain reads EAGVAQSPRYKIIEKRQSVAFWCNPISGHATLYWYQQILGQGPKLLIQFQNNGVVDDSQLPKDRFSAERLKGVDSTLKIQPAKLEDSAVYLCASRRTGWTNEKLFFGSGTQLSVL.

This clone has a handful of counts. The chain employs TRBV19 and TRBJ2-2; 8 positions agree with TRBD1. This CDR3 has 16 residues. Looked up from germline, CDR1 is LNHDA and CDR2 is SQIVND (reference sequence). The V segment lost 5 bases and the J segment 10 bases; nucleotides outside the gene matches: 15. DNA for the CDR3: TGTGCCAGTAGTGTAGGGAGACAGGGGCAAAGGGTGGAGCTGTTTTTT. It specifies CASSVGRQGQRVELFF.

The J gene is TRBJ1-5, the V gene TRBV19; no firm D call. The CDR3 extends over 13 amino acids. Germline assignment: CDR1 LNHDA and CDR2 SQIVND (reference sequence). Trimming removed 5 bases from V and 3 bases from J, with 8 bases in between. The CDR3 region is CASSYGYNQPQHF. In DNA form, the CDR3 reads TGTGCCAGTAGTTACGGGTACAATCAGCCCCAGCATTTT.

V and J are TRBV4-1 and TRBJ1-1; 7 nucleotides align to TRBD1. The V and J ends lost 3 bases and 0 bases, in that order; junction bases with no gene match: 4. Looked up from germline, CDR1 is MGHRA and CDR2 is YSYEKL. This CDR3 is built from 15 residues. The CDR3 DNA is TGCGCCAGCAGCCAGCACAGGGGCTTGAACACTGAAGCTTTCTTT. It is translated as CASSQHRGLNTEAFF.

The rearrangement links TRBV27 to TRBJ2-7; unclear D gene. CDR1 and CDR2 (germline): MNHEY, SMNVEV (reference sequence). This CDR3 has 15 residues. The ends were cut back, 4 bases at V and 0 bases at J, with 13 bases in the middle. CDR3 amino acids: CASSSRLQSSYEQYF. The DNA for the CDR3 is TGTGCCAGCAGTTCCAGGCTTCAGAGCTCCTACGAGCAGTACTTC.

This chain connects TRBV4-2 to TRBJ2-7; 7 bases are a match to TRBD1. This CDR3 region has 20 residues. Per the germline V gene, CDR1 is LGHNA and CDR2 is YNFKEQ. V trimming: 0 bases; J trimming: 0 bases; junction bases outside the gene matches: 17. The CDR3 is CASSQETSGGYTLGSYEQYF. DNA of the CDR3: TGTGCCAGCAGCCAAGAAACCTCAGGGGGTTATACCCTAGGCTCCTACGAGCAGTACTTC.

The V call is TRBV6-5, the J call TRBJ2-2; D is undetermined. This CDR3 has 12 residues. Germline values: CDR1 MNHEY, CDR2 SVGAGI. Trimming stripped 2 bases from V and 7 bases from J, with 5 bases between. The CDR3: CASSYNHGELFF. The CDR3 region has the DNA TGTGCCAGCAGTTACAATCACGGGGAGCTGTTTTTT.

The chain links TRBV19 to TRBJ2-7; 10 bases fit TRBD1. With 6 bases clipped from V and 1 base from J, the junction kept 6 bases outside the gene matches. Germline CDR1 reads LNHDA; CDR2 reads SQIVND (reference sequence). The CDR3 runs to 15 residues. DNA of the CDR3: TGTGCCAGTAGCCAGGGACAGGGGAGTTCCTACGAGCAGTACTTC. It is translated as CASSQGQGSSYEQYF. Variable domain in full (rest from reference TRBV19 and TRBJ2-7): DGGITQSPKYLFRKEGQNVTLSCEQNLNHDAMYWYRQDPGQGLRLIYYSQIVNDFQKGDIAEGYSVSREKKESFPLTVTSAQKNPTAFYLCASSQGQGSSYEQYFGPGTRLTVT.

CDR3 region: CASSIAPTGTSGQPQHF. As DNA, the CDR3 is TGTGCCAGTAGTATAGCCCCCACAGGGACATCAGGGCAGCCCCAGCATTTT. The genes are TRBV19 and TRBJ1-5, with a possible D match to TRBD1 (6 bases). CDR3 length: 17 residues. Per the germline V gene, CDR1 is LNHDA and CDR2 is SQIVND (reference sequence). Trimming left V 1 base short and J 7 bases short, with 20 bases between.

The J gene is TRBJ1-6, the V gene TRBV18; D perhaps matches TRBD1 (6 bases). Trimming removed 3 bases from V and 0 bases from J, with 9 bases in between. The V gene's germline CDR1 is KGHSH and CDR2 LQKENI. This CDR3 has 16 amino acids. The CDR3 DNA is TGTGCCAGCTCACCCGTGGACAGCTCCTATAATTCACCCCTCCACTTT. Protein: CASSPVDSSYNSPLHF.

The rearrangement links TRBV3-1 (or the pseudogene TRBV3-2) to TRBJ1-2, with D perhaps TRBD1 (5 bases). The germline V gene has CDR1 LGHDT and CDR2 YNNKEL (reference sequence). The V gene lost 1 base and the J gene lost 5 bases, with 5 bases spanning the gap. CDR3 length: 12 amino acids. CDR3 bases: TGTGCCAGCAGCCAAGCAGGGTATGGCTACACCTTC. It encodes CASSQAGYGYTF.

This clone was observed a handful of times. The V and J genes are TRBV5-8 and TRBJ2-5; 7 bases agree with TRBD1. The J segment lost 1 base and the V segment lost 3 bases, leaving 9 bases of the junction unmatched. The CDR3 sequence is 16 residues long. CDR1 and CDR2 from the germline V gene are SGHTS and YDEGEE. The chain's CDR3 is CASSSGQRTLQETQYF. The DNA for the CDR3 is TGTGCCAGCAGCTCGGGACAGAGGACCCTCCAAGAGACCCAGTACTTC.

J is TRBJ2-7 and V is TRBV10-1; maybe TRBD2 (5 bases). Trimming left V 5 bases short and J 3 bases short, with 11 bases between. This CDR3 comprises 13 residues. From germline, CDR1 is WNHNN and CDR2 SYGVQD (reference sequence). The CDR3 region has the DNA TGCGCCAGCAGTCCCTCCGGGGTCTACGAGCAGTACTTC. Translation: CASSPSGVYEQYF.

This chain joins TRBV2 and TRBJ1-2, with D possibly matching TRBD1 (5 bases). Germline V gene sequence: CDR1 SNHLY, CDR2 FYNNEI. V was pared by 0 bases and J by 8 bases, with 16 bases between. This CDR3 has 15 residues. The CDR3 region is CASSEAPIGAGGYTF. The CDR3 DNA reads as TGTGCCAGCAGTGAAGCCCCGATAGGGGCGGGAGGCTACACCTTC. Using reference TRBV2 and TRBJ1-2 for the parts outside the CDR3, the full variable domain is EPEVTQTPSHQVTQMGQEVILRCVPISNHLYFYWYRQILGQKVEFLVSFYNNEISEKSEIFDDQFSVERPDGSNFTLKIRSTKLEDSAMYFCASSEAPIGAGGYTFGSGTRLTVV.

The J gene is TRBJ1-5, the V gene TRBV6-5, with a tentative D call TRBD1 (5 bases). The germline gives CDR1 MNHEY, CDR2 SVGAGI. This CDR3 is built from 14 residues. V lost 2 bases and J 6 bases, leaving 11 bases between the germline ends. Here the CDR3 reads CASSYGAGVQPQHF. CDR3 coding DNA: TGTGCCAGCAGTTACGGTGCGGGGGTTCAGCCCCAGCATTTT.

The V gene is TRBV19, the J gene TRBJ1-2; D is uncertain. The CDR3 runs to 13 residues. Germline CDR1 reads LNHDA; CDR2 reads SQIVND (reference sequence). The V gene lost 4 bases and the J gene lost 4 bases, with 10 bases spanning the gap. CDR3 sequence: CASSTTALYGYTF. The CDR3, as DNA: TGTGCCAGTAGTACAACAGCTCTCTATGGCTACACCTTC. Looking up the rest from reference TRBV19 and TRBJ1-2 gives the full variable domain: DGGITQSPKYLFRKEGQNVTLSCEQNLNHDAMYWYRQDPGQGLRLIYYSQIVNDFQKGDIAEGYSVSREKKESFPLTVTSAQKNPTAFYLCASSTTALYGYTFGSGTRLTVV.

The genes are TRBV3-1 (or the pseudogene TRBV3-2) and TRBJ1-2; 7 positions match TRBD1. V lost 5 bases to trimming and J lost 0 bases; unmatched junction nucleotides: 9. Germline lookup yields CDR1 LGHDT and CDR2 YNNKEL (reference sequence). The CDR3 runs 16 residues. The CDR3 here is CASSKSPGTANYGYTF. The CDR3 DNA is TGTGCCAGCAGCAAGAGTCCCGGGACAGCTAACTATGGCTACACCTTC.